This TCR beta chain was captured by sequencing in a study of shared clonotypes between healthy human individuals. Turning to the study itself: Donors had three CD4 naive, three CD4 memory, two CD8 naive and one CD8 memory plate apiece. The study, taken as a whole, reports: In general, naive subsets displayed greater estimated richness than memory subsets did.

CD8 memory comprised CD45RO+ plus CCR7-negative CD45RA+ TemRA cells. The input for sorted-subset replicate PCRs was 200 ng DNA, 25,000 to 35,000 T cell genomes. Libraries were prepared by immunoSEQ multiplex PCR; TCRdb keeps only in-frame clonotypes and omits some of them. The repertoire has fewer than 850,000 clones, around 91% of them found once; the top ten carry around a third. V was clipped by 10 bases and J by 3 bases; unmatched bases: 5. The CDR3 totals 12 residues. Germline V CDR1 and CDR2: MNHEY, SMNVEV (reference sequence). Notes on this clone: As yet, its antigen is unknown.

Sequences were obtained from memory CD8+ T cells from PBMCs. The subset denotes: CD45RO+ cells pooled with CCR7-negative TemRA cells. V gene TRBV27 combines with J gene TRBJ2-7, with 8 bases matching TRBD1. The clonotype was recovered from a man aged 18 to 35 in good health. Some clones in this sample may be carry-over from other donors' samples. The chain's CDR3 is CATIGQGYEQYF. CDR3 bases: TGTGCCACCATAGGACAGGGCTACGAGCAGTACTTC.